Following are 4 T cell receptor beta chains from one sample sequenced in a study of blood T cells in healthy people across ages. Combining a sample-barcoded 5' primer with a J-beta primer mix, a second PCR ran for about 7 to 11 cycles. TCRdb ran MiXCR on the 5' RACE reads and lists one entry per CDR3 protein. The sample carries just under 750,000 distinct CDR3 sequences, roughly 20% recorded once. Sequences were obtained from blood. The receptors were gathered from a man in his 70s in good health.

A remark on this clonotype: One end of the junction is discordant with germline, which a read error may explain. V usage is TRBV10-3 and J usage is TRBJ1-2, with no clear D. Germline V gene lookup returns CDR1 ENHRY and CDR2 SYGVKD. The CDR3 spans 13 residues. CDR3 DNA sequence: TGTGCCATCAGCCCGGAGGAAAACTATGGCTGCACCTTC. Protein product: CAISPEENYGCTF.

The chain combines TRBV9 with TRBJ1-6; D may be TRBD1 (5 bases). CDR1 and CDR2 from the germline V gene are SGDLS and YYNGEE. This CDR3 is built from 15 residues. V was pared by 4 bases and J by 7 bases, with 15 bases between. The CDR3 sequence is CASSPPGRINSPLHF. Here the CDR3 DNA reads TGTGCCAGCAGCCCACCGGGACGGATCAATTCACCCCTCCACTTT.

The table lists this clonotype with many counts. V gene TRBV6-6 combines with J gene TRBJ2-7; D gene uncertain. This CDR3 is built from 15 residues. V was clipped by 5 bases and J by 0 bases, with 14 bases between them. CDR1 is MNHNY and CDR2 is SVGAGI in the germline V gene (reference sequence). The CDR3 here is CASSPAYASSYEQYF. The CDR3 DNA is TGTGCCAGCAGTCCCGCCTACGCGTCCTCCTACGAGCAGTACTTC.

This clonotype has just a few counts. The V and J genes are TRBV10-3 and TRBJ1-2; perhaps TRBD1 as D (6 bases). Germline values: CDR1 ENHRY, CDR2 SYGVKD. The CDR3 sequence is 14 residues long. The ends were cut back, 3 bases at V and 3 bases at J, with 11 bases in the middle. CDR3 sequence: CAISDRGGDYGYTF. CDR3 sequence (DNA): TGTGCCATCAGTGACAGGGGAGGTGACTATGGCTACACCTTC.